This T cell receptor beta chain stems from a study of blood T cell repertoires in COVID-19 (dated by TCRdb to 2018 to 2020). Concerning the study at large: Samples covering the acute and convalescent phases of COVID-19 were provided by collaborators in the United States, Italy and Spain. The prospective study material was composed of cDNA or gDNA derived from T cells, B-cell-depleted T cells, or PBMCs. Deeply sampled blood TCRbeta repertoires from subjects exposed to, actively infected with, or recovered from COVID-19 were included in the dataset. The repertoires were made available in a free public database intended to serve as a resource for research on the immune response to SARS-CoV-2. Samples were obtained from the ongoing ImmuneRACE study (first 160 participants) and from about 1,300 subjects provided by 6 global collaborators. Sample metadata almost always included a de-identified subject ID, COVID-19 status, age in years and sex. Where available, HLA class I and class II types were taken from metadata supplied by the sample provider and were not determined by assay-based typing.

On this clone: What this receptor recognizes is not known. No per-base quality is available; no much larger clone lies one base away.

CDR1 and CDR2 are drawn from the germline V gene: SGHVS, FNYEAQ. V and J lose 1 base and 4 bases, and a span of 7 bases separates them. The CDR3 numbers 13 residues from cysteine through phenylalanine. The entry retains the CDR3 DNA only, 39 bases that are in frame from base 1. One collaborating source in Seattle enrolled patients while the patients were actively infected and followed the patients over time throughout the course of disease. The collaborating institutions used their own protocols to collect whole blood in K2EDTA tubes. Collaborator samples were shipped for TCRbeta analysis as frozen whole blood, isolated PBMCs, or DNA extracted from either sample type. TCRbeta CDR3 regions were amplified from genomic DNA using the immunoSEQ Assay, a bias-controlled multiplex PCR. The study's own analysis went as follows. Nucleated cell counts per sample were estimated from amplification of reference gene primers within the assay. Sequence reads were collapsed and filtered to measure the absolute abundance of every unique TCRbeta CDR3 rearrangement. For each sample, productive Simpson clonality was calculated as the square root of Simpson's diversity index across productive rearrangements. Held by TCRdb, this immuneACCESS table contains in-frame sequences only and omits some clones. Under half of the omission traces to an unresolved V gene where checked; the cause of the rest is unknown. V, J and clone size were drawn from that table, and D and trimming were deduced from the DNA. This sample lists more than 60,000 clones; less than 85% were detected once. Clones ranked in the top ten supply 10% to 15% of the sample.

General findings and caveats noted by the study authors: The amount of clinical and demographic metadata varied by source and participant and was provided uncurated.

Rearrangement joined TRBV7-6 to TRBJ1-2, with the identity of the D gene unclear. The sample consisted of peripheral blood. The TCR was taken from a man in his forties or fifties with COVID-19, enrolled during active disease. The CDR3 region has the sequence CASSLGAGYGYTF. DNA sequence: TGTGCCAGCAGCTTAGGCGCGGGCTATGGCTACACCTTC.